These T cell receptor beta chains were read from a single sample in a study of T cell repertoires in cytomegalovirus infection. A single record per CDR3 protein comes from TCRdb applying MiXCR to the reads. In the table there are 100,000 to 150,000 distinct CDR3 sequences, 7.5% to 9% of which are singletons. The sequencing sample was made of PBMCs. The source of these receptors is a human donor in good health (CMV status not recorded). Some clones in this sample may be carry-over from other donors' samples. Both conserved end residues are part of each CDR3. D genes are given only for firm matches. Clone size, where shown, is once, few, many, or a class for clones that have expanded.

v_call	d_call	j_call	clone_size	cdr3_aa	cdr3_nt
TRBV4-1	TRBD2	TRBJ2-3	NA	CASSQDDSSGAADTQYF	TGTGCCAGCAGCCAAGATGACTCTAGCGGGGCTGCAGATACGCAGTATTTT
TRBV20-1	TRBD1	TRBJ1-2	many	CSARRRGANYGYTF	TGCAGTGCTAGGCGCAGGGGGGCTAACTATGGCTACACCTTC
TRBV6-5	NA	TRBJ2-3	many	CASSLADPSTDTQYF	TGTGCCAGCAGCCTAGCTGACCCTAGCACAGATACGCAGTATTTT
TRBV3-1	TRBD2	TRBJ2-1	many	CASSHLAGANEQFF	TGTGCCAGCAGCCATCTAGCGGGAGCAAATGAGCAGTTCTTC
TRBV3-1	NA	TRBJ2-3	many	CASSQQDRSTDTQYF	TGTGCCAGCAGCCAACAGGACAGAAGCACAGATACGCAGTATTTT
TRBV10-2	TRBD1	TRBJ1-1	many	CATTLDRVIAEAFF	TGCGCCACTACATTGGACAGGGTAATCGCTGAAGCTTTCTTT
TRBV12-3/TRBV12-4	TRBD1	TRBJ1-5	many	CASSPGTGGQPQHF	TGTGCCAGCAGTCCCGGGACAGGAGGCCAGCCCCAGCATTTT
TRBV20-1	NA	TRBJ1-1	NA	CSAPYRVDTEAFF	TGCAGTGCTCCTTACAGGGTGGACACTGAAGCTTTCTTT
TRBV25-1	NA	TRBJ1-6	many	CASSGGQLNSPLHF	TGTGCCAGCAGTGGGGGACAACTGAATTCACCCCTCCACTTT
TRBV12-3/TRBV12-4	NA	TRBJ2-1	many	CASSFKNEQFF	TGTGCCAGCAGTTTCAAAAATGAGCAGTTCTTC
TRBV7-2	TRBD1	TRBJ1-2	many	CASSLAQGAEGYTF	TGTGCCAGCAGCTTAGCACAGGGGGCGGAAGGCTACACCTTC
TRBV28	NA	TRBJ2-7	NA	CASSLVVGKTYEQYF	TGTGCCAGCAGTTTGGTGGTAGGGAAGACCTACGAGCAGTACTTC
TRBV29-1	NA	TRBJ2-5	NA	CSALSESQETQYF	TGCAGCGCCTTATCAGAGTCGCAAGAGACCCAGTACTTC
TRBV2	NA	TRBJ1-1	many	CASTRDNQRMNTEAFF	TGTGCCAGCACCCGGGACAACCAGAGAATGAACACTGAAGCTTTCTTT
TRBV29-1	TRBD2	TRBJ2-5	NA	CSVGLAEETQYF	TGCAGCGTGGGACTAGCGGAAGAGACCCAGTACTTC
TRBV28	TRBD2	TRBJ2-2	many	CASSLGGGGITGELFF	TGTGCCAGCAGTTTGGGCGGGGGGGGAATCACCGGGGAGCTGTTTTTT
TRBV28	NA	TRBJ2-4	many	CASSFGRIAKNIQYF	TGTGCCAGCAGTTTTGGCAGAATAGCCAAAAACATTCAGTACTTC
TRBV30	TRBD2	TRBJ2-3	NA	CAWSVPSGGFRDTQYF	TGTGCCTGGAGTGTACCTAGCGGGGGGTTTCGGGATACGCAGTATTTT
TRBV29-1	TRBD2	TRBJ2-2	few	CSVVTSGAGELFF	TGCAGCGTTGTGACTAGCGGGGCCGGGGAGCTGTTTTTT
TRBV2	NA	TRBJ1-2	many	CASSEPGNYGYTF	TGTGCCAGCAGTGAACCGGGAAACTATGGCTACACCTTC
TRBV7-8	NA	TRBJ1-5	many	CASSLARDNQPQHF	TGTGCCAGCAGCTTAGCGCGGGACAATCAGCCCCAGCATTTT
TRBV29-1	TRBD1	TRBJ1-1	NA	CSVGQGADAAFF	TGCAGCGTTGGGCAGGGGGCCGACGCAGCTTTCTTT
TRBV19	TRBD2	TRBJ2-3	many	CASSIGRTDTQYF	TGTGCCAGTAGCATCGGGAGGACAGATACGCAGTATTTT
TRBV29-1	TRBD1	TRBJ2-7	NA	CSVEGARDRDVYEQYF	TGCAGCGTTGAAGGGGCTCGGGACAGGGATGTTTACGAGCAGTACTTC
TRBV6-2/TRBV6-3	TRBD1	TRBJ2-7	few	CASRAGTGKTYEQYF	TGTGCCAGCAGGGCTGGGACAGGGAAAACCTACGAGCAGTACTTC
TRBV15	NA	TRBJ2-1	NA	CATSRDFVEQFF	TGTGCCACCAGCAGAGATTTTGTTGAGCAGTTCTTC
TRBV7-2	TRBD2	TRBJ2-1	many	CASSLETLAGVSYNEQFF	TGTGCCAGCAGCTTAGAAACACTAGCGGGGGTCTCCTACAATGAGCAGTTCTTC
TRBV6-1	TRBD2	TRBJ2-1	few	CASTPGTSGGKVYWDEQFF	TGTGCCAGCACGCCCGGGACTAGCGGGGGGAAGGTTTATTGGGATGAGCAGTTCTTC
TRBV7-8	NA	TRBJ1-1	many	CASSLNFEAFF	TGTGCCAGCAGCCTCAATTTTGAAGCTTTCTTT
TRBV19	NA	TRBJ1-1	NA	CASSLNQGVTFF	TGTGCCAGTAGTCTGAACCAGGGTGTGACTTTCTTT
TRBV25-1	NA	TRBJ2-5	many	CASSEPRGGTQETQYF	TGTGCCAGCAGTGAGCCCCGGGGAGGCACCCAAGAGACCCAGTACTTC
TRBV6-1	NA	TRBJ2-7	many	CASSESSYYEQYF	TGTGCCAGCAGTGAAAGCAGTTACTACGAGCAGTACTTC
TRBV7-3	NA	TRBJ2-1	many	CASSLGGPSYNEQFF	TGTGCCAGCAGCTTAGGGGGGCCATCCTACAATGAGCAGTTCTTC
TRBV7-2	NA	TRBJ1-1	many	CASSSTWNTEAFF	TGTGCCAGCAGCTCGACTTGGAACACTGAAGCTTTCTTT
TRBV19	TRBD2	TRBJ2-5	many	CASSSGTSGSRETQYF	TGTGCCAGTAGCTCCGGGACTAGCGGGAGTAGGGAGACCCAGTACTTC
TRBV20-1	NA	TRBJ2-2	few	CSARDRNTGELFF	TGCAGTGCTAGAGATAGGAACACCGGGGAGCTGTTTTTT
TRBV7-2	NA	TRBJ1-4	many	CASSRDSSTNEKLFF	TGTGCCAGCAGCCGTGACAGTTCAACTAATGAAAAACTGTTTTTT
TRBV7-8	TRBD2	TRBJ2-7	few	CASSRPGGYEQYF	TGTGCCAGCAGCCGACCGGGGGGCTACGAGCAGTACTTC
TRBV19	NA	TRBJ2-1	few	CASGDPSTRTSNEQFF	TGTGCCAGTGGGGATCCTAGCACCCGGACATCCAATGAGCAGTTCTTC
TRBV2	TRBD1	TRBJ2-1	many	CASSDLGGDYNEQFF	TGTGCCAGCAGTGATTTAGGGGGCGACTACAATGAGCAGTTCTTC
TRBV7-2	NA	TRBJ1-3	many	CASSSSSSGNTIYF	TGTGCCAGCAGCTCATCCAGCTCTGGAAACACCATATATTTT
TRBV7-2	NA	TRBJ1-4	many	CASSLSRAEKLFF	TGTGCCAGCAGCTTAAGCCGAGCCGAAAAACTGTTTTTT
TRBV11-2	NA	TRBJ2-5	many	CASSSRGGKGQETQYF	TGTGCCAGCAGCTCGCGAGGCGGGAAAGGACAAGAGACCCAGTACTTC
TRBV12-3/TRBV12-4	NA	TRBJ2-1	many	CASREDWSKEQFF	TGTGCCAGCAGGGAGGACTGGAGCAAAGAGCAGTTCTTC
TRBV3-1	NA	TRBJ1-2	few	CASSQVGGYGYTF	TGTGCCAGCAGCCAAGTTGGAGGCTATGGCTACACCTTC
TRBV25-1	NA	TRBJ1-4	many	CASSDTGSSPEKLFF	TGTGCCAGCAGTGACACCGGGTCCTCTCCCGAAAAACTGTTTTTT